This note documents a single TCR beta chain sequence. A single record per CDR3 protein comes from TCRdb applying MiXCR to the 5' RACE reads. Here the sample spans about 52,000 distinct CDR3 sequences, approximately 9.9% being singletons. This record belongs to a study of early T cells in non-severe SARS-CoV-2 infection. The ends were cut back, 6 bases at V and 3 bases at J, with 11 bases in the middle. The CDR3 runs 13 residues. Germline CDR1 MNHNS, CDR2 SASEGT. Sequenced: whole blood. The chain has TRBV6-1 and TRBJ2-5, with D perhaps TRBD2 (5 bases). The TCR sequence derives from an adult who was a healthcare worker with PCR-confirmed SARS-CoV-2 infection or an uninfected control (not recorded which). CDR3 DNA sequence: TGTGCCAGCAGGGACTTTCGAAAAGAGACCCAGTACTTC. Protein product: CASRDFRKETQYF.